This TCR beta chain was sequenced during a study of CD8+CD57+ T cells in acquired aplastic anemia. Turning to the study itself: Sorted CD4+ and CD8+ cell DNA averaged 3.2 ug.

For CDR3 and TCR beta VDJ profiling, genomic DNA was the template used. TCRdb called the reads again in MiXCR, with one record for every CDR3 protein. The sample lists about 180,000 distinct CDR3 sequences, 48% occurring once. General observations from the study: No significant patient-versus-control difference appeared in CD8+ Simpson's diversity. Some 31 CD8+ CDR3 sequences were shared between patients and controls.

The V and J ends lost 5 bases and 6 bases respectively, with 11 bases between them. The CDR3 totals 12 residues. The germline CDR1 and CDR2 sequences are SGDLS and YYNGEE. CD8+CD57+ cell expansion had been shown by flow cytometry in patients chosen for sequencing. Blood was sampled before the patients had received any therapy. With respect to this clonotype: The target antigen is unknown.

Sequenced sample: sorted CD4+, CD8+, or CD8+CD57+ T cells (not recorded which) from PBMCs. The TCR sequence derives from a human donor with aplastic anemia. The chain carries TRBV9 and TRBJ1-2; D gene unclear. The CDR3: CASRVTRHGYTF. DNA of the CDR3: TGTGCCAGCAGGGTAACGAGGCATGGCTACACCTTC.